This TCR beta chain was sequenced during a study of T-cell memory formation after mild COVID-19. Whole-study context: Largely donor-specific sequence clusters came from a couple of donors. Study observations and caveats: CD4+ contracting clones lay mainly in CM and EM, CD8+ ones in EMRA. Later expanders leaned toward CD4+, whereas clones contracting from day 15 to 85 were balanced CD4/CD8.

TCR alpha and TCR beta cDNA libraries carrying sample barcodes and UMIs came from 5'RACE with constant-segment primers. MiXCR was run by TCRdb on the 5' RACE reads, yielding one entry per CDR3 protein. The data show 350,000 or so distinct CDR3 sequences, 20% to 25% seen once. This clonotype was seen many times. Its target is unknown. CDR1 and CDR2 (germline): SGHRS, YFSETQ. This CDR3 contains 14 residues. The V gene lost 4 bases and the J gene lost 4 bases, with 12 bases spanning the gap. The gene calls are TRBV5-1 and TRBJ1-5; perhaps TRBD1 as D (5 bases). This TCR was recovered from a man aged 18 to 30 who had mild COVID-19 (a few samples of this study predate the infection). Cell type and time point are not known. The sample consisted of PBMCs or a T cell subset sorted from them (not recorded which). CDR3 sequence reads: CASSRDSSNQPQHF. DNA of the CDR3: TGCGCCAGCAGCCGAGACAGTTCGAATCAGCCCCAGCATTTT.